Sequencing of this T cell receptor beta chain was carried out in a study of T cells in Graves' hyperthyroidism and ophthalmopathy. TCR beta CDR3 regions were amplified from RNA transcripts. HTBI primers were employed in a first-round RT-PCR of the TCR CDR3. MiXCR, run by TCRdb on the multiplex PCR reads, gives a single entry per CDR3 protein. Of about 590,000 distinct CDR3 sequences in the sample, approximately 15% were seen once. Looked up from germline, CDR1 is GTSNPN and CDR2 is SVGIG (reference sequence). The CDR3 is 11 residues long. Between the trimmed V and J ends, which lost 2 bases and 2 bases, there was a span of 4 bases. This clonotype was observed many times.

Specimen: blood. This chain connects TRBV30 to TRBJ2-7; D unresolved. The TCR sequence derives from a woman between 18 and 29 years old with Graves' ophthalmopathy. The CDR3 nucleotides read TGTGCCTGGAGTTCTCCCTACGAGCAGTACTTC. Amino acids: CAWSSPYEQYF.